Below are 25 T cell receptor beta chains sequenced from a single sample in a study of T cells in Graves' hyperthyroidism and ophthalmopathy. TCR beta CDR3 regions were amplified from RNA. The HTBI primer set served for first-round RT-PCR of the TCR CDR3. TCRdb called the multiplex PCR reads again in MiXCR, with one record for every CDR3 protein. Altogether about 500,000 distinct CDR3 sequences are present, roughly a sixth being singletons, with the ten largest covering over 25%. The sequencing input was blood. The origin of the receptors is a woman aged 30 to 39 with Graves' ophthalmopathy.

In this sample, this clonotype turned up many times. This chain joins TRBV5-1 and TRBJ2-1, with D perhaps TRBD1 (6 bases). CDR1 and CDR2 from the germline V gene are SGHRS and YFSETQ. Trimming removed 1 base from V and 1 base from J, with 6 bases in between. The CDR3 extends over 14 amino acids. The CDR3 DNA reads TGCGCCAGCAGCTTGACAGGGTCCTACAATGAGCAGTTCTTC. It specifies CASSLTGSYNEQFF.

This clonotype was seen at least ten times. The chain links TRBV27 to TRBJ2-1; D is uncertain. The CDR3 has 13 residues. Trimming took off 0 bases at V and 10 bases at J, with 10 bases between the two ends. From germline, CDR1 is MNHEY and CDR2 SMNVEV (reference sequence). The CDR3 sequence: CASSLSAWGEQFF. The CDR3 coding sequence is TGTGCCAGCAGTTTATCGGCTTGGGGAGAGCAGTTCTTC.

The J gene is TRBJ2-2, the V gene TRBV3-1; D tentatively fits TRBD1 or TRBD2 (5 bases each). The CDR3 consists of 14 residues. CDR1 and CDR2 (germline): LGHDT, YNNKEL (reference sequence). Trimming shortened V by 9 bases and J by 4 bases, and 15 bases separated the two germline ends. CDR3 bases: TGTGCCAGTACCAGAGGGGTCAGCACCGGGGAGCTGTTTTTT. Translation: CASTRGVSTGELFF. Based on the CDR3 plus reference TRBV3-1 and TRBJ2-2, the full variable domain is DTAVSQTPKYLVTQMGNDKSIKCEQNLGHDTMYWYKQDSKKFLKIMFSYNNKELIINETVPNRFSPKSPDKAHLNLHINSLELGDSAVYFCASTRGVSTGELFFGEGSRLTVL.

This clonotype has a count of ten or more. V and J are TRBV4-3 and TRBJ1-2; 7 bases are shared with TRBD1. The CDR3 contains 17 residues. The germline CDR1 and CDR2 sequences are LGHNA and YSLEER. Losses at the gene ends were 3 bases for V and 5 bases for J; bases not matched to a gene: 15. The CDR3 loop is CASSHANYGQDPYGYTF. The CDR3 coding sequence is TGCGCCAGCAGCCACGCAAACTACGGACAGGACCCATATGGCTACACCTTC.

There are many counts of this clonotype. The rearrangement links TRBV28 to TRBJ1-1, with D possibly matching TRBD1 (5 bases). The CDR3 runs 12 residues. V was trimmed by 4 bases and J by 7 bases, leaving 10 bases between them. CDR1 and CDR2 (germline): MDHEN, SYDVKM. The CDR3 nucleotides are TGTGCCAGCAGTTCAGGGTCCGGTGAAGCTTTCTTT. This gives the protein CASSSGSGEAFF.

V and J are TRBV4-2 and TRBJ2-2, with 14 bases fitting TRBD2. The CDR3 sequence is 17 residues long. CDR1 is LGHNA, CDR2 YNFKEQ, per germline. V shed 1 base and J 8 bases; nucleotides not matched to a gene: 6. CDR3 protein: CASSQGGLAGAFGELFF. The DNA for the CDR3 is TGTGCCAGCAGCCAAGGGGGACTAGCGGGAGCGTTTGGGGAGCTGTTTTTT.

This clonotype was counted at least ten times. The chain combines TRBV3-1 with TRBJ1-2, with 9 bases that match TRBD1. The CDR3 loop spans 13 amino acids. Trimming took 2 bases from V and 7 from J; bases not matched to a gene: 2. Germline assignment: CDR1 LGHDT and CDR2 YNNKEL (reference sequence). The CDR3 coding sequence is TGTGCCAGCAGCCAATCGACAGGGGGTGGCTACACCTTC. It codes for CASSQSTGGGYTF.

At least ten counts were recorded for this clonotype. CDR3 sequence (DNA): TGTGCCAGCAGCCAAGTGCGGGGGGGTGGGAAGCAGTTCTTC. It yields the protein CASSQVRGGGKQFF. The chain employs TRBV3-1 and TRBJ2-1, with 9 bases matching TRBD2. The trim removed 1 base at V and 11 bases at J, leaving 6 bases unmatched. The CDR3 runs 14 residues. CDR1 is LGHDT and CDR2 is YNNKEL in the germline V gene (reference sequence).

With regard to this clonotype: This could be a read error, since a much larger clone is one nucleotide away. The genes are TRBV7-2 and TRBJ1-2; 10 bases fit TRBD1. This CDR3 contains 13 residues. The germline CDR1 and CDR2 sequences are SGHTA and FQGNSA. CDR3 coding DNA: TGTGCCAGCAGGGGACAGGGGAACTATGGCCACACCTTC. Translating it yields CASRGQGNYGHTF.

This clonotype was counted only a few times. The V call is TRBV11-2, the J call TRBJ2-3; no firm D call. CDR3 length equals 14 residues. Germline loops: CDR1 SGHAT, CDR2 FQNNGV. Trimming cost V 7 bases and J 1 base, with 12 bases left between them. The CDR3 protein is CASTLGRGTDTQYF. Written as DNA, the CDR3 is TGTGCCAGCACCCTAGGTAGGGGCACAGATACGCAGTATTTT.

The chain carries TRBV6-4 and TRBJ2-1; TRBD1 is a possible D gene (5 bases). With 4 bases removed from V and 10 bases from J, the gap between germline ends came to 11 bases. This CDR3 contains 12 residues. Germline V lookup: CDR1 MRHNA, CDR2 SNTAGT. The CDR3 sequence is CASSATAGEQFF. The CDR3 DNA reads as TGTGCCAGCAGTGCCACAGCAGGGGAGCAGTTCTTC.

This clonotype was observed a handful of times. V gene TRBV10-3 combines with J gene TRBJ1-6; D is possibly TRBD1 (5 bases). This CDR3 comprises 12 residues. V gave up 2 bases and J gave up 9 bases, with 5 bases separating them. Germline CDR1 ENHRY, CDR2 SYGVKD. As DNA, the CDR3 is TGTGCCATCAGTGAGGGGGCTTCACCCCTCCACTTT. Its protein product is CAISEGASPLHF.

This clonotype was detected many times. J is TRBJ2-5 and V is TRBV10-3; TRBD2 is a possible D gene (6 bases). Germline CDR1 is ENHRY and CDR2 is SYGVKD. This CDR3 region has 14 residues. Deletions cut 6 bases from V and 5 bases from J, with 16 bases between. This CDR3 reads CAIRAGPSGETQYF. The CDR3 nucleotides read TGTGCCATCAGGGCGGGACCCTCGGGCGAGACCCAGTACTTC.

The chain is built from TRBV19 and TRBJ2-3; 8 positions agree with TRBD1. With 5 bases clipped from V and 5 bases from J, the junction kept 6 bases outside the gene matches. This CDR3 has 14 residues. Germline assignment: CDR1 LNHDA and CDR2 SQIVND (reference sequence). CDR3 region: CASSFGQGIDTQYF. The CDR3 DNA sequence: TGTGCCAGTAGTTTTGGACAGGGCATAGATACGCAGTATTTT.

In this sample, this clonotype turned up a few times. The rearrangement uses TRBV15 and TRBJ2-1; D not resolved. Germline V gives CDR1 LNHNV, CDR2 YYDKDF (reference sequence). Trimming cost V 5 bases and J 6 bases, with 8 bases left between them. The CDR3 has 12 residues. CDR3 nucleotides: TGTGCCACCAGCCGGGCTCCCAATGAGCAGTTCTTC. It is translated as CATSRAPNEQFF.

This clonotype was recorded many times. The rearrangement joins TRBV19 to TRBJ2-1; 12 bases fit TRBD2. There are 19 residues in the CDR3. The V gene's germline CDR1 is LNHDA and CDR2 SQIVND (reference sequence). J lost 0 bases, V lost 1 base, and 7 bases had no gene match. The CDR3 region has the DNA TGTGCCAGTAGTATAGCGGGACTAGCGGGCCAATTCTCCTACAATGAGCAGTTCTTC. This encodes CASSIAGLAGQFSYNEQFF. The whole variable domain, filled in from reference TRBV19 and TRBJ2-1, reads DGGITQSPKYLFRKEGQNVTLSCEQNLNHDAMYWYRQDPGQGLRLIYYSQIVNDFQKGDIAEGYSVSREKKESFPLTVTSAQKNPTAFYLCASSIAGLAGQFSYNEQFFGPGTRLTVL.

This clonotype was detected once. A much larger clonotype is one base distant, so this may be a read error. The chain joins TRBV27 to TRBJ2-2; TRBD2 is a possible D gene (5 bases). Germline V gene lookup returns CDR1 MNHEY and CDR2 SMNVEV (reference sequence). This CDR3 has 15 amino acids. CDR3 protein: CASSLLGFNTGEPFF. The CDR3 DNA is TGTGCCAGCAGTTTATTGGGCTTTAACACCGGGGAGCCGTTTTTT.

This clonotype appeared once. A much larger clonotype is one base distant, so this may be a read error. CDR3 sequence reads: CASSVGYRSTPQHF. CDR3 bases: TGTGCCAGCAGTGTGGGGTACCGGTCTACACCCCAGCATTTT. The rearrangement joins TRBV2 to TRBJ1-5; D call uncertain. CDR3 length: 14 residues. Germline CDR1 and CDR2: SNHLY and FYNNEI. The germline V and J ends were trimmed by 4 bases and 10 bases, with 17 bases remaining between them.

In its sample, this clonotype was seen many times. The chain couples TRBV28 to TRBJ2-3; the match to TRBD2 covers 10 bases. This CDR3 comprises 21 residues. CDR1 is MDHEN, CDR2 SYDVKM, per germline. The trim removed 4 bases at V and 1 base at J, leaving 20 bases unmatched. CDR3 protein: CASSWSDILAGEPLGTDTQYF. CDR3 DNA sequence: TGTGCCAGCAGTTGGAGCGACATCCTAGCGGGAGAGCCCCTAGGCACAGATACGCAGTATTTT. The entire variable domain, with the rest obtained from reference TRBV28 and TRBJ2-3, is as follows: DVKVTQSSRYLVKRTGEKVFLECVQDMDHENMFWYRQDPGLGLRLIYFSYDVKMKEKGDIPEGYSVSREKKERFSLILESASTNQTSMYLCASSWSDILAGEPLGTDTQYFGPGTRLTVL.

This clonotype was detected once. This may stem from a read error, because a much larger clone lies one nucleotide away. The rearrangement joins TRBV7-9 to TRBJ2-3; TRBD2 aligns across 7 bases. Germline V gene lookup returns CDR1 SEHNR and CDR2 FQNEAQ (reference sequence). V gave up 6 bases and J gave up 4 bases; unmatched junction bases: 10. The length of the CDR3 is 15 residues. The CDR3 reads CASSLSGKGSDTQYF. CDR3 nucleotide sequence: TGTGCCAGCAGTTTGAGCGGGAAGGGGTCAGATACGCAGTATTTT. The whole variable domain, filled in from reference TRBV7-9 and TRBJ2-3, reads DTGVSQNPRHKITKRGQNVTFRCDPISEHNRLYWYRQTLGQGPEFLTYFQNEAQLEKSRLLSDRFSAERPKGSFSTLEIQRTEQGDSAMYLCASSLSGKGSDTQYFGPGTRLTVL.

This clonotype showed up just a few times. The rearrangement uses TRBV18 and TRBJ1-5; D ambiguous. The germline CDR1 and CDR2 sequences are KGHSH and LQKENI. The CDR3 loop spans 13 amino acids. Trimming left V 3 bases short and J 7 bases short, with 10 bases between. CDR3 sequence (DNA): TGTGCCAGCTCACCCGTGGAGGGACAGCCCCAGCATTTT. This gives the protein CASSPVEGQPQHF.

This clonotype was seen ten or more times. The chain couples TRBV12-3 or TRBV12-4 to TRBJ2-1, with D maybe TRBD1 (6 bases). Trimming removed 6 bases from V and 10 bases from J, with 16 bases in between. CDR3 length: 13 amino acids. The CDR3 DNA follows: TGTGCCAGCAGGTGGGATACAGGGTCGGAGCAGTTCTTC. As protein: CASRWDTGSEQFF.

This clonotype showed up many times. The chain uses TRBV28 and TRBJ2-7; no firm D call. Trimming pared 3 bases from V and 2 bases from J, leaving 11 bases between. Germline V lookup: CDR1 MDHEN, CDR2 SYDVKM. The CDR3 is 14 residues long. The CDR3 DNA sequence: TGTGCCAGCAGTTTCGGCCAGATCGCCTACGAGCAGTACTTC. Amino acid sequence: CASSFGQIAYEQYF.

V and J are TRBV5-8 and TRBJ2-1; TRBD2 is a possible D gene (5 bases). Germline V gives CDR1 SGHTS, CDR2 YDEGEE. The CDR3 has 16 residues. Trimming shortened V by 4 bases and J by 0 bases, and 14 bases separated the two germline ends. The CDR3 nucleotides are TGTGCCAGCAGCCCCGGACTGTCGAGCTCCTACAATGAGCAGTTCTTC. Amino acid sequence: CASSPGLSSSYNEQFF.

This clonotype was detected ten times or more. V gene TRBV20-1 combines with J gene TRBJ1-1; no reliable D call. CDR1 DFQATT and CDR2 SNEGSKA come from the germline V gene (reference sequence). The CDR3 totals 13 residues. Deletions cut 3 bases from V and 3 bases from J, with 11 bases between. The chain's CDR3 is CSARKPTYTEAFF. The CDR3 nucleotides read TGCAGTGCTAGGAAACCGACGTACACTGAAGCTTTCTTT.